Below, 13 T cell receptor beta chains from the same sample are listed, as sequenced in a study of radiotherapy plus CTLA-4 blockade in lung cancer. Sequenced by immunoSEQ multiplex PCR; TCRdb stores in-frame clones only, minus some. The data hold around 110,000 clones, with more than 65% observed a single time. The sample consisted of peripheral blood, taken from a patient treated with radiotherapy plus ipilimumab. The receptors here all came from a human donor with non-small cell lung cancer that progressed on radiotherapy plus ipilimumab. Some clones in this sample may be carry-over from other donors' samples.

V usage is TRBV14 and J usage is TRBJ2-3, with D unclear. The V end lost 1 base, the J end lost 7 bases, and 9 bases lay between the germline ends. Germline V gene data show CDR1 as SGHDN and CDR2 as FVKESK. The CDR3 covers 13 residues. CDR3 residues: CASSQAGLNTQYF. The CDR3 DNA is TGTGCCAGCAGCCAAGCGGGCCTGAATACGCAGTATTTT. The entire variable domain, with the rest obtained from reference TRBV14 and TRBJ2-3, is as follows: EAGVTQFPSHSVIEKGQTVTLRCDPISGHDNLYWYRRVMGKEIKFLLHFVKESKQDESGMPNNRFLAERTGGTYSTLKVQPAELEDSGVYFCASSQAGLNTQYFGPGTRLTVL.

CDR3 bases: TGTGCCAGCTCACAAACAGGCCGAGACCTCGAGCAGTTCTTC. It translates to CASSQTGRDLEQFF. The V call is TRBV18, the J call TRBJ2-1; tentatively, D is TRBD1 (5 bases). CDR3 length: 14 residues. Deletions cut 4 bases from V and 10 bases from J, with 17 bases between. In germline, CDR1 is KGHSH, CDR2 LQKENI.

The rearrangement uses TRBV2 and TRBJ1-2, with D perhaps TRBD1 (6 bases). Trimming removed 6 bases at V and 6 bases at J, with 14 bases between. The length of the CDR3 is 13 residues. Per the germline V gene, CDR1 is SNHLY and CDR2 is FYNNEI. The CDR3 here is CASRIRGIHGYTF. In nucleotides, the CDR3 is TGTGCCAGCAGGATCAGGGGAATCCATGGCTACACCTTC.

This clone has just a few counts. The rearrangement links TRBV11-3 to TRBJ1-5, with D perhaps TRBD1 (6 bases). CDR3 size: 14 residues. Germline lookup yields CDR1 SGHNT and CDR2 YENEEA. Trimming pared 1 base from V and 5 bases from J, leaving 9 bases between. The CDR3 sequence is CASSLVSGDQPQHF. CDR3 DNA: TGTGCCAGCAGCTTAGTTTCAGGGGATCAGCCCCAGCATTTT.

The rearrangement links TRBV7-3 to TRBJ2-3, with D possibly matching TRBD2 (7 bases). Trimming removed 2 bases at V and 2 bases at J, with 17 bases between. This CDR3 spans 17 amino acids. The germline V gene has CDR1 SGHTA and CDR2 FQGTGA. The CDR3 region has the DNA TGTGCCAGCAGCTTATTCCGCGCGGGGGACACCACAGATACGCAGTATTTT. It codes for CASSLFRAGDTTDTQYF.

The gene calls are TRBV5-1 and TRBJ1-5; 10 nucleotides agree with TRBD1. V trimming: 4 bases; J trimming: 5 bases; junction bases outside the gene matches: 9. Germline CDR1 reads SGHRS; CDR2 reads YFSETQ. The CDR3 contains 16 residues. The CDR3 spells CASSPSGTGADQPQHF. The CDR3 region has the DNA TGCGCCAGCAGCCCCTCCGGGACAGGGGCCGATCAGCCCCAGCATTTT. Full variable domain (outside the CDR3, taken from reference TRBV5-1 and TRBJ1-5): KAGVTQTPRYLIKTRGQQVTLSCSPISGHRSVSWYQQTPGQGLQFLFEYFSETQRNKGNFPGRFSGRQFSNSRSEMNVSTLELGDSALYLCASSPSGTGADQPQHFGDGTRLSIL.

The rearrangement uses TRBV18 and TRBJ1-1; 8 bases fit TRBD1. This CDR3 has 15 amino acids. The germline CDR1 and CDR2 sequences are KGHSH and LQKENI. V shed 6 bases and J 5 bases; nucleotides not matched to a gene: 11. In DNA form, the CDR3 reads TGTGCCAGCTCTATCCTCGACAGGGGAGGTACTGAAGCTTTCTTT. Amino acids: CASSILDRGGTEAFF.

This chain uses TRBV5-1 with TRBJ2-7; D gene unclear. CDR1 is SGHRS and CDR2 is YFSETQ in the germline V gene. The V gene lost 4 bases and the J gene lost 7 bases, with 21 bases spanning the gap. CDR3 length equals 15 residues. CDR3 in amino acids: CASSPPVSGAGEQYF. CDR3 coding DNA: TGCGCCAGCAGCCCGCCGGTTAGTGGAGCTGGGGAGCAGTACTTC. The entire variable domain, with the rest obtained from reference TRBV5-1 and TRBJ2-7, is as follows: KAGVTQTPRYLIKTRGQQVTLSCSPISGHRSVSWYQQTPGQGLQFLFEYFSETQRNKGNFPGRFSGRQFSNSRSEMNVSTLELGDSALYLCASSPPVSGAGEQYFGPGTRLTVT.

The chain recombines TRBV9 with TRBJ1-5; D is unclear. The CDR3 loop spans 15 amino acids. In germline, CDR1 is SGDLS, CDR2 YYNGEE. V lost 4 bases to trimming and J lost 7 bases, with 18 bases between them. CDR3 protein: CASSPTGRQEQPQHF. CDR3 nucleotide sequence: TGTGCCAGCAGCCCCACCGGGAGGCAGGAACAGCCCCAGCATTTT.

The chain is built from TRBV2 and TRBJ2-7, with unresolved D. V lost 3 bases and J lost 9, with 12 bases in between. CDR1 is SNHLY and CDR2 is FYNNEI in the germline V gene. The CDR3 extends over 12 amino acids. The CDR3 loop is CASSDAGSGQYF. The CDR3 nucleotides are TGTGCCAGCAGTGATGCAGGTTCTGGGCAGTACTTC.

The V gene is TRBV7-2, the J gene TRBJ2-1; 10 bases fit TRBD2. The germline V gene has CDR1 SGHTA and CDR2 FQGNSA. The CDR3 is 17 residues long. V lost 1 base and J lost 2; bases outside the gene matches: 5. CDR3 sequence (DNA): TGTGCCAGCAGCTTAGGGGGCCTAGCGGGGGCCTACAATGAGCAGTTCTTC. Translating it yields CASSLGGLAGAYNEQFF.

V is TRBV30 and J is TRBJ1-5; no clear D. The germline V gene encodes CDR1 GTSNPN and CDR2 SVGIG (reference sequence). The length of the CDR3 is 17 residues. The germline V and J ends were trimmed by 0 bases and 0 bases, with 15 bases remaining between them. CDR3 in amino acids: CAWSVGDYEYSNQPQHF. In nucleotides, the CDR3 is TGTGCCTGGAGTGTAGGAGATTACGAATATAGCAATCAGCCCCAGCATTTT.

The CDR3: CASSPLQETQYF. CDR3 coding DNA: TGTGCCAGCAGCCCTCTACAAGAGACCCAGTACTTC. This rearrangement joins TRBV7-9 to TRBJ2-5; D gene unclear. This CDR3 has 12 amino acids. V gave up 5 bases and J gave up 2 bases, with 6 bases separating them. Germline CDR1 is SEHNR and CDR2 is FQNEAQ (reference sequence).